This TCR beta chain was sequenced during a study of early T cells in non-severe SARS-CoV-2 infection. Across the whole study: Bulk RNA from unsorted whole blood was sequenced; chains were unpaired. Study outcomes and limitations: VDJdb matches were skewed toward anti-spike CD8 T cell responses.

At least ten counts were recorded for this clonotype. Its antigen is as yet unknown. Unique molecular identifiers tagged individual cDNA molecules. TCRdb called the 5' RACE reads again in MiXCR, with one record for every CDR3 protein. This sample has tens of thousands of distinct CDR3 sequences, with approximately 10% found just once. Sequenced sample: whole blood. The TCR originated in an adult who was a healthcare worker with PCR-confirmed SARS-CoV-2 infection or an uninfected control (not recorded which).

The chain's CDR3 is CSARGLAGSSTGELFF. The CDR3 region has the DNA TGCAGTGCTAGGGGACTAGCGGGGAGTAGCACCGGGGAGCTGTTTTTT. The J gene is TRBJ2-2, the V gene TRBV20-1; TRBD2 matches at 13 bases. J lost 4 bases, V lost 3 bases, and 5 bases had no gene match. This CDR3 contains 16 residues. Looked up from germline, CDR1 is DFQATT and CDR2 is SNEGSKA (reference sequence).